The rows below give T cell receptor beta chains drawn from one sample of a study of molecular identifiers for immune sequencing clone quantification. In TCRdb, the PCR reads were re-called with MiXCR into one record per CDR3 protein. The table records under 600,000 distinct CDR3 sequences, around a fifth of them present only once. Material for sequencing was naive CD8+ T cells from blood, with Jurkat cell RNA spiked in. The source of these receptors is a human donor in good health. Some libraries in this study had Jurkat cell RNA spiked in. CDR3s leave out the opening cysteine and the closing phenylalanine or tryptophan. The order of the fields is clone size, V gene, D gene, J gene, CDR3 protein. The D gene is left open where the match is weak. The size of a clone is reported for some rows only, either as once, few or many, or as a class for expanded clones.

abundance: many; v_gene: TRBV9; d_gene: NA; j_gene: TRBJ1-1; CDR3aa: ASSVRGQSATEAF
abundance: many; v_gene: TRBV2; d_gene: NA; j_gene: TRBJ2-7; CDR3aa: ASTEEWRDYEQY
abundance: many; v_gene: TRBV6-6; d_gene: NA; j_gene: TRBJ1-5; CDR3aa: ASSFGLNQPQH
abundance: many; v_gene: TRBV12-3/TRBV12-4; d_gene: TRBD1; j_gene: TRBJ2-7; CDR3aa: ASSRGQFGAYEQY
abundance: many; v_gene: TRBV3-1; d_gene: NA; j_gene: TRBJ1-1; CDR3aa: ASSQGRRENTEAF
abundance: many; v_gene: TRBV7-8; d_gene: NA; j_gene: TRBJ2-7; CDR3aa: ASSLAYSYEQY
abundance: few; v_gene: TRBV29-1; d_gene: NA; j_gene: TRBJ2-1; CDR3aa: SVVAAYNEQF
abundance: few; v_gene: TRBV25-1; d_gene: TRBD1; j_gene: TRBJ1-6; CDR3aa: ASSESGQGGSPLH
abundance: many; v_gene: TRBV30; d_gene: NA; j_gene: TRBJ2-7; CDR3aa: AWSNRVLLDEQY
abundance: NA; v_gene: TRBV12-3/TRBV12-4; d_gene: TRBD2; j_gene: TRBJ2-5; CDR3aa: ASSLTLAGIQETQY
abundance: few; v_gene: TRBV19; d_gene: TRBD1; j_gene: TRBJ1-1; CDR3aa: ASSPGTGATEAF
abundance: many; v_gene: TRBV7-2; d_gene: NA; j_gene: TRBJ2-3; CDR3aa: ASSHYGHLSSTDTQY
abundance: many; v_gene: TRBV9; d_gene: NA; j_gene: TRBJ2-5; CDR3aa: ASSARDAGEETQY
abundance: few; v_gene: TRBV12-3/TRBV12-4; d_gene: NA; j_gene: TRBJ2-5; CDR3aa: ASGYRVEGVETQY
abundance: once; v_gene: TRBV29-1; d_gene: NA; j_gene: TRBJ2-7; CDR3aa: SVDEGGPYEQH
abundance: once; v_gene: TRBV28; d_gene: NA; j_gene: TRBJ1-4; CDR3aa: ASSLFPGEELF
abundance: few; v_gene: TRBV7-9; d_gene: NA; j_gene: TRBJ1-5; CDR3aa: ASSTTGTENQPQH
abundance: many; v_gene: TRBV6-2/TRBV6-3; d_gene: NA; j_gene: TRBJ2-5; CDR3aa: ASSYSVYQETQY
abundance: once; v_gene: TRBV7-2; d_gene: TRBD2; j_gene: TRBJ2-7; CDR3aa: ASSPGGGLDLSEQY
abundance: many; v_gene: TRBV24-1; d_gene: NA; j_gene: TRBJ2-3; CDR3aa: ATSDLSGSTDTQY
abundance: few; v_gene: TRBV7-9; d_gene: NA; j_gene: TRBJ2-5; CDR3aa: ASSLESRETQY
abundance: few; v_gene: TRBV28; d_gene: NA; j_gene: TRBJ2-1; CDR3aa: VSSLKYEQF
abundance: many; v_gene: TRBV7-9; d_gene: TRBD1; j_gene: TRBJ1-1; CDR3aa: ASSSSTGTDTEAF
abundance: many; v_gene: TRBV18; d_gene: NA; j_gene: TRBJ1-5; CDR3aa: ASSTREVPVGQPQH
abundance: few; v_gene: TRBV6-5; d_gene: NA; j_gene: TRBJ1-5; CDR3aa: ASSSYSWTSGVGAQH
abundance: few; v_gene: TRBV6-2/TRBV6-3; d_gene: NA; j_gene: TRBJ2-7; CDR3aa: ASSYTTESFSYEQY
abundance: many; v_gene: TRBV30; d_gene: NA; j_gene: TRBJ2-7; CDR3aa: AWSDGGVVEQY
abundance: few; v_gene: TRBV4-3; d_gene: NA; j_gene: TRBJ2-1; CDR3aa: ASSQEFTVPNEQF
abundance: many; v_gene: TRBV3-1; d_gene: NA; j_gene: TRBJ2-7; CDR3aa: ASSQAGQYHEQY
abundance: NA; v_gene: TRBV24-1; d_gene: NA; j_gene: TRBJ2-7; CDR3aa: AASDSTEREQY
abundance: NA; v_gene: TRBV14; d_gene: NA; j_gene: TRBJ2-1; CDR3aa: ASSQGSGVSCNEQF
abundance: few; v_gene: TRBV4-1; d_gene: NA; j_gene: TRBJ2-7; CDR3aa: ASSPRERGDYEQY
abundance: many; v_gene: TRBV5-8; d_gene: NA; j_gene: TRBJ2-3; CDR3aa: ASSLEADTQY
abundance: many; v_gene: TRBV7-9; d_gene: NA; j_gene: TRBJ2-7; CDR3aa: ASSSTAGYYEQY
abundance: NA; v_gene: TRBV28; d_gene: TRBD1; j_gene: TRBJ1-1; CDR3aa: ASGIGTGGTEAF
abundance: few; v_gene: TRBV11-2; d_gene: NA; j_gene: TRBJ2-1; CDR3aa: ASSATTTSYNEQF
abundance: many; v_gene: TRBV12-3/TRBV12-4; d_gene: NA; j_gene: TRBJ2-7; CDR3aa: ASSLYISGHSSEQY
abundance: many; v_gene: TRBV4-3; d_gene: TRBD2; j_gene: TRBJ2-5; CDR3aa: ASSQTQREQETQY
abundance: many; v_gene: TRBV2; d_gene: TRBD2; j_gene: TRBJ2-3; CDR3aa: ASSAFGGGQPDTQY
abundance: NA; v_gene: TRBV9; d_gene: TRBD2; j_gene: TRBJ2-1; CDR3aa: ASSVGSTSGVPGNEQF
abundance: many; v_gene: TRBV15; d_gene: TRBD1; j_gene: TRBJ1-5; CDR3aa: ATSIGTGGGQPQH
abundance: few; v_gene: TRBV29-1; d_gene: NA; j_gene: TRBJ2-7; CDR3aa: SVVADSYEQY
abundance: many; v_gene: TRBV29-1; d_gene: TRBD2; j_gene: TRBJ2-3; CDR3aa: SVVFPLAGGPIGFTDTQY
abundance: NA; v_gene: TRBV4-3; d_gene: NA; j_gene: TRBJ2-7; CDR3aa: ASSPGTGSDEQY
abundance: few; v_gene: TRBV21-1; d_gene: NA; j_gene: TRBJ2-7; CDR3aa: AKGGPHEQY
abundance: NA; v_gene: TRBV19; d_gene: NA; j_gene: TRBJ1-1; CDR3aa: ASSARHEAEAF
abundance: few; v_gene: TRBV7-9; d_gene: TRBD1; j_gene: TRBJ2-1; CDR3aa: ASSSTQITGGHGSHNEQF
abundance: few; v_gene: TRBV3-1; d_gene: NA; j_gene: TRBJ2-5; CDR3aa: ASSNQDVWETQY
abundance: many; v_gene: TRBV6-2/TRBV6-3; d_gene: NA; j_gene: TRBJ1-5; CDR3aa: ASRRTDSNQPQH